Listed below are T cell receptor beta chains from one sample, sequenced in a study of graft-versus-host responses after intestinal transplantation. Libraries were prepared by immunoSEQ multiplex PCR; TCRdb keeps only in-frame clonotypes and omits some of them. The repertoire includes approximately 20,000 clones, about 43% of them detected once, and over 1.5% sits in the top ten. This specimen consisted of alloreactive CD8+ T cells from a mixed lymphocyte reaction culture, obtained before intestinal transplant. These receptor sequences come from a human patient who received an intestinal transplant. Each CDR3 is given with its conserved first and last residue. The order of the fields is J gene, clone size, D gene, V gene, CDR3 protein, CDR3 DNA. The D gene is left open where the match is weak. Rows give clone size only sometimes, using once, few, many, or a class for an expanded clone.

>TRBJ2-3|.|TRBD1|TRBV10-3
CAISGPQTGGGTDTQYF
TGTGCCATCAGTGGGCCACAGACAGGGGGAGGCACAGATACGCAGTATTTT
>TRBJ2-7|.|.|TRBV5-6
CASSFFDYEQYF
TGTGCCAGCAGCTTTTTCGACTACGAGCAGTACTTC
>TRBJ1-2|.|TRBD1|TRBV5-8
CASSQTGRSGYTF
TGTGCCAGCAGCCAGACAGGGCGTAGTGGCTACACCTTC
>TRBJ1-2|.|.|TRBV6-5
CASSYSGGRLSYGYTF
TGTGCCAGCAGTTACTCCGGTGGGAGGCTGAGCTATGGCTACACCTTC
>TRBJ2-3|.|.|TRBV19
CASSIRSLESDTQYF
TGTGCCAGTAGTATTCGCTCCCTTGAATCAGATACGCAGTATTTT
>TRBJ2-7|.|.|TRBV1
CTSSHDTTSGRPRIQLEQYF
TGCACCAGCAGCCACGATACCACTAGCGGGAGGCCCCGGATACAGCTAGAGCAGTACTTC
>TRBJ2-7|once|.|TRBV2
CASSEALLAGEQYF
TGTGCCAGCAGTGAAGCTTTGTTGGCGGGGGAGCAGTACTTC
>TRBJ1-2|.|.|TRBV29-1
CSVPLVTRGSYGYTF
TGCAGCGTTCCCCTCGTCACCCGGGGGTCCTATGGCTACACCTTC
>TRBJ2-1|.|TRBD2|TRBV28
CASSGPGGTSWDEQFF
TGTGCCAGCAGTGGTCCGGGTGGGACTAGTTGGGATGAGCAGTTCTTC
>TRBJ2-4|.|.|TRBV28
CASSLWSQNIQYF
TGTGCCAGCAGTTTATGGTCCCAAAACATTCAGTACTTC
>TRBJ2-2|few|.|TRBV18
CASSPPRGGNTGELFF
TGTGCCAGCTCACCACCAAGGGGTGGAAACACCGGGGAGCTGTTTTTT
>TRBJ2-7|.|.|TRBV6-5
CASSYSGGLTYEQYF
TGTGCCAGCAGTTACTCGGGAGGACTAACCTACGAGCAGTACTTC
>TRBJ2-7|few|.|TRBV6-1
CASSQGSREQYF
TGTGCCAGCAGCCAGGGTTCGAGGGAGCAGTACTTC
>TRBJ2-1|few|.|TRBV13
CASSLDSGVPYNEQFF
TGTGCCAGCAGCTTAGATTCCGGGGTCCCCTACAATGAGCAGTTCTTC
>TRBJ2-1|few|.|TRBV7-2
CASSHALLSYNEQFF
TGTGCCAGCAGCCACGCTCTACTTTCCTACAATGAGCAGTTCTTC
>TRBJ2-3|few|.|TRBV2
CASSWGSTDTQYF
TGTGCCAGCAGTTGGGGGAGCACAGATACGCAGTATTTT
>TRBJ2-5|.|.|TRBV5-1
CASSWTLDFQETQYF
TGCGCCAGCAGCTGGACCCTAGATTTCCAAGAGACCCAGTACTTC
>TRBJ2-2|few|.|TRBV27
CASGWVTGELFF
TGTGCCAGCGGGTGGGTCACCGGGGAGCTGTTTTTT
>TRBJ2-2|.|.|TRBV6-6
CASTRAAGELFF
TGTGCCAGCACCAGGGCTGCCGGGGAGCTGTTTTTT
>TRBJ2-2|.|TRBD1|TRBV25-1
CASSWGGTGRAGELFF
TGTGCCAGCAGTTGGGGGGGGACAGGGCGTGCCGGGGAGCTGTTTTTT
>TRBJ2-1|.|.|TRBV6-6
CASSYRGPGNGEQFF
TGTGCCAGCAGTTACAGGGGACCTGGAAACGGTGAGCAGTTCTTC